Presented here are 22 T cell receptor beta chains from one specimen sequenced in a study of T cell responses to AZD1222 COVID-19 vaccine. Data came from immunoSEQ multiplex PCR; TCRdb stores just in-frame clones and leaves some out. The data show 95,000 to 150,000 clones, approximately 89% seen once. Sequenced here: peripheral blood, sampled on day 0 of AZD1222 vaccination. All receptors come from an adult in good health.

The J gene is TRBJ2-7, the V gene TRBV3-1 (or the pseudogene TRBV3-2); 7 bases match TRBD1. The CDR3 sequence is 13 residues long. The ends lost 2 bases at V and 3 bases at J; junction bases unmatched: 1. Germline values: CDR1 LGHDT, CDR2 YNNKEL (reference sequence). CDR3 in DNA: TGTGCCAGCAGCCAACCAGGGGGCTACGAGCAGTACTTC. This encodes CASSQPGGYEQYF.

The J gene is TRBJ1-5, the V gene TRBV19; D call uncertain. CDR1 and CDR2 from the germline V gene are LNHDA and SQIVND (reference sequence). Trimming shortened V by 5 bases and J by 6 bases, and 11 bases separated the two germline ends. This CDR3 region has 13 residues. The CDR3 loop reads CASSPMVTQPQHF. The CDR3 coding sequence is TGTGCCAGTAGTCCGATGGTTACTCAGCCCCAGCATTTT.

The chain is built from TRBV9 and TRBJ1-2; D is perhaps TRBD1 (6 bases). The CDR3 is made up of 12 amino acids. The germline CDR1 and CDR2 sequences are SGDLS and YYNGEE. V was cut by 3 bases and J by 12 bases, with 15 bases left in between. For the CDR3, the DNA is TGTGCCAGCAGCGGACGGACAGCGGAAAACACCTTC. It specifies CASSGRTAENTF. Full variable domain (rest looked up from reference TRBV9 and TRBJ1-2): DSGVTQTPKHLITATGQRVTLRCSPRSGDLSVYWYQQSLDQGLQFLIQYYNGEERAKGNILERFSAQQFPDLHSELNLSSLELGDSALYFCASSGRTAENTFGSGTRLTVV.

This rearrangement joins TRBV28 to TRBJ1-2; D is perhaps TRBD1 (5 bases). CDR1 is MDHEN and CDR2 is SYDVKM in the germline V gene. V dropped 6 bases and J dropped 5 bases, with 19 bases sitting between them. The CDR3 is 15 amino acids. The CDR3 is CASRPVGAQGYGYTF. Here the CDR3 DNA reads TGTGCCAGCAGACCCGTTGGGGCTCAAGGATATGGCTACACCTTC.

The chain recombines TRBV4-1 with TRBJ1-2; TRBD1 matches 8 bases. The J segment lost 8 bases and the V segment lost 1 base, leaving 15 bases of the junction unmatched. CDR1 and CDR2 from the germline V gene are MGHRA and YSYEKL. The CDR3 consists of 17 residues. The chain's CDR3 is CASSQVGAGQGGEGYTF. CDR3 coding DNA: TGCGCCAGCAGCCAAGTTGGGGCAGGACAGGGAGGTGAGGGCTACACCTTC.

This clone was found once. The chain uses TRBV7-9 and TRBJ2-3; 11 bases are a match to TRBD2. Losses at the gene ends were 10 bases for V and 2 bases for J; bases not matched to a gene: 8. This CDR3 is built from 15 residues. Germline assignment: CDR1 SEHNR and CDR2 FQNEAQ (reference sequence). CDR3 sequence reads: CAILRGLADTDTQYF. As DNA, the CDR3 is TGTGCCATCCTCCGGGGACTAGCGGACACAGATACGCAGTATTTT.

As concerns this clone: At one end, the junction sequence differs from germline, possibly due to a read error. The rearrangement joins TRBV7-7 to TRBJ2-5; TRBD2 aligns across 8 bases. The CDR3 is made up of 15 amino acids. The germline V gene encodes CDR1 SSHAT and CDR2 FNYEAQ (reference sequence). The CDR3 spells CASSPGGALQETQYF. CDR3 DNA: TGTGCTAGCAGCCCCGGGGGGGCTCTCCAAGAGACCCAGTACTTC.

The CDR3 spells CASSLEYQPQHF. DNA for the CDR3: TGTGCCAGCAGCTTAGAGTATCAGCCCCAGCATTTT. This chain links TRBV7-2 with TRBJ1-5, with D unclear. CDR3 length: 12 amino acids. Trimming removed 1 base at V and 5 bases at J, with 3 bases between. Germline V CDR1 and CDR2: SGHTA, FQGNSA.

The rearrangement uses TRBV7-2 and TRBJ1-3; D may be TRBD1 (5 bases). Germline loops: CDR1 SGHTA, CDR2 FQGNSA. V lost 7 bases to trimming and J lost 2 bases, with 15 bases between them. This CDR3 spans 15 amino acids. The CDR3 region is CASTFSRGAGNTIYF. The DNA of the CDR3 is TGTGCCAGCACCTTTTCCCGGGGGGCTGGAAACACCATATATTTT.

V is TRBV7-9 and J is TRBJ1-4; no firm D call. From germline, CDR1 is SEHNR and CDR2 FQNEAQ (reference sequence). V dropped 0 bases and J dropped 4 bases, with 18 bases sitting between them. The CDR3 is 18 residues long. CDR3 region: CASSLAVRQQRGNEKLFF. DNA of the CDR3: TGTGCCAGCAGCTTAGCGGTGAGACAACAACGGGGTAATGAAAAACTGTTTTTT.

This clone appeared a single time. This sequence joins TRBV9 and TRBJ1-1; no definite D call. The germline V gene encodes CDR1 SGDLS and CDR2 YYNGEE. The germline V and J ends were trimmed by 7 bases and 1 base, with 5 bases remaining between them. The CDR3 contains 11 residues. DNA of the CDR3: TGTGCCAGCCGTGGGAACACTGAAGCTTTCTTT. It yields the protein CASRGNTEAFF.

The V and J genes are TRBV18 and TRBJ1-2; tentative D call: TRBD1 (5 bases). V lost 3 bases, J lost 4 bases, and 18 bases lay in between. The CDR3 totals 16 residues. CDR1 and CDR2 from the germline V gene are KGHSH and LQKENI. Written as DNA, the CDR3 is TGTGCCAGCTCACCCCAGGAGGGGCAGGCGACCTATGGCTACACCTTC. Translating gives CASSPQEGQATYGYTF.

The V call is TRBV9, the J call TRBJ1-2; no clear D. Germline CDR1 and CDR2: SGDLS and YYNGEE. Trimming took off 0 bases at V and 4 bases at J, with 13 bases between the two ends. This CDR3 contains 15 residues. DNA for the CDR3: TGTGCCAGCAGCGTAGCCGGGGAGGCGGGCTATGGCTACACCTTC. This codes for CASSVAGEAGYGYTF. The variable domain in full, with the rest retrieved from reference TRBV9 and TRBJ1-2, is DSGVTQTPKHLITATGQRVTLRCSPRSGDLSVYWYQQSLDQGLQFLIQYYNGEERAKGNILERFSAQQFPDLHSELNLSSLELGDSALYFCASSVAGEAGYGYTFGSGTRLTVV.

The chain combines TRBV6-5 with TRBJ1-6, with TRBD1 as a possible D gene (5 bases). The germline CDR1 and CDR2 sequences are MNHEY and SVGAGI. This CDR3 region has 14 residues. The ends were cut back, 7 bases at V and 6 bases at J, with 13 bases in the middle. This chain's CDR3 is CASTRDGSNSPLHF. Written as DNA, the CDR3 is TGTGCCAGCACTCGGGACGGATCTAATTCACCCCTCCACTTT.

This clone was seen just once. The gene calls are TRBV3-1 (or the pseudogene TRBV3-2) and TRBJ1-1; D possibly corresponds to TRBD1 (6 bases). Germline CDR1 reads LGHDT; CDR2 reads YNNKEL (reference sequence). This CDR3 comprises 12 residues. Trimming removed 4 bases at V and 8 bases at J, with 11 bases between. CDR3 residues: CASSLQGVEAFF. CDR3 in DNA: TGTGCCAGCAGCCTACAGGGTGTGGAAGCTTTCTTT.

This chain joins TRBV2 and TRBJ1-1; D is undetermined. The CDR3 consists of 15 residues. The germline CDR1 and CDR2 sequences are SNHLY and FYNNEI. V was trimmed by 6 bases and J by 1 base, leaving 15 bases between them. The chain's CDR3 is CASSDWRPSNTEAFF. CDR3 coding DNA: TGTGCCAGCAGCGATTGGCGGCCCTCGAACACTGAAGCTTTCTTT.

CDR3 protein: CASSFLTSGVYNEQFF. CDR3 coding DNA: TGTGCCAGCAGTTTCCTAACTAGCGGAGTCTACAATGAGCAGTTCTTC. The chain is built from TRBV28 and TRBJ2-1, with TRBD2 identical over 8 bases. This CDR3 comprises 16 residues. Germline V gene sequence: CDR1 MDHEN, CDR2 SYDVKM. Trimming removed 3 bases from V and 3 bases from J; junction bases left unmatched: 7.

V and J are TRBV21-1 and TRBJ2-7; the D call in the table, TRBD2, was not verified against the DNA. TRBV21-1 is deemed a pseudogene. CDR3 size: 17 residues. The CDR3 protein is CASSKKMGGLAFYEQYF. The CDR3 region has the DNA TGTGCCAGCAGCAAAAAGATGGGAGGACTAGCTTTTTACGAGCAGTACTTC.

The J gene is TRBJ2-1, the V gene TRBV5-1; D is perhaps TRBD2 (6 bases). Trimming shortened V by 3 bases and J by 7 bases, and 11 bases separated the two germline ends. Germline CDR1 and CDR2: SGHRS and YFSETQ. The CDR3 consists of 13 residues. The CDR3 coding sequence is TGCGCCAGCAGCTGGGGGACTGCAAATGAGCAGTTCTTC. Protein sequence: CASSWGTANEQFF.

The CDR3 DNA is TGCAGCGTTCTGAGGGGGGCGACCGGGGAGCTGTTTTTT. Translated: CSVLRGATGELFF. The chain couples TRBV29-1 to TRBJ2-2; perhaps D is TRBD1 or TRBD2 (6 bases each). V gave up 5 bases and J gave up 5 bases, with 12 bases separating them. The germline CDR1 and CDR2 sequences are SQVTM and ANQGSEA. The CDR3 has 13 residues.

J is TRBJ1-1 and V is TRBV30, with TRBD1 identical over 8 bases. V shed 3 bases and J 0 bases; nucleotides not matched to a gene: 3. The germline gives CDR1 GTSNPN, CDR2 SVGIG (reference sequence). This CDR3 region has 14 residues. The CDR3 reads CAWSRTGLNTEAFF. In DNA form, the CDR3 reads TGTGCCTGGAGCCGGACAGGGTTGAACACTGAAGCTTTCTTT.

The rearrangement uses TRBV7-2 and TRBJ2-1; no reliable D call. Trimming removed 5 bases at V and 6 bases at J, with 11 bases between. This CDR3 is 13 amino acids long. Germline loops: CDR1 SGHTA, CDR2 FQGNSA. The CDR3 protein is CASSPYISNEQFF. CDR3 nucleotides: TGTGCCAGCAGCCCCTACATCTCCAATGAGCAGTTCTTC.